This TCR beta chain came from a study of response to subunit inactivated influenza vaccine. The table lists this clonotype with a few counts. Its matching antigen is unknown. TCRdb reprocessed the RT-PCR reads with MiXCR, giving one entry per CDR3 protein. The sample holds hundreds of thousands of distinct CDR3 sequences; more than 11% are singletons and the top ten take around 6.5%. The CDR3 length is 14 residues. Looked up from germline, CDR1 is LGHNA and CDR2 is YSLEER. Trimming stripped 0 bases from V and 8 bases from J, with 8 bases between. Study-level findings and limits: There was a suggestion from the authors that each seasonal influenza vaccination recruits few new T cells.

The clonotype comes from a man aged 50-60 years who received an inactivated influenza vaccine. The sample consisted of PBMCs from blood, taken 14 to 15 days before vaccination. This rearrangement joins TRBV4-3 to TRBJ1-6; unclear D gene. This CDR3 is CASSQDWRYSPLHF. The CDR3 region has the DNA TGCGCCAGCAGCCAAGACTGGCGGTATTCACCCCTCCACTTT.